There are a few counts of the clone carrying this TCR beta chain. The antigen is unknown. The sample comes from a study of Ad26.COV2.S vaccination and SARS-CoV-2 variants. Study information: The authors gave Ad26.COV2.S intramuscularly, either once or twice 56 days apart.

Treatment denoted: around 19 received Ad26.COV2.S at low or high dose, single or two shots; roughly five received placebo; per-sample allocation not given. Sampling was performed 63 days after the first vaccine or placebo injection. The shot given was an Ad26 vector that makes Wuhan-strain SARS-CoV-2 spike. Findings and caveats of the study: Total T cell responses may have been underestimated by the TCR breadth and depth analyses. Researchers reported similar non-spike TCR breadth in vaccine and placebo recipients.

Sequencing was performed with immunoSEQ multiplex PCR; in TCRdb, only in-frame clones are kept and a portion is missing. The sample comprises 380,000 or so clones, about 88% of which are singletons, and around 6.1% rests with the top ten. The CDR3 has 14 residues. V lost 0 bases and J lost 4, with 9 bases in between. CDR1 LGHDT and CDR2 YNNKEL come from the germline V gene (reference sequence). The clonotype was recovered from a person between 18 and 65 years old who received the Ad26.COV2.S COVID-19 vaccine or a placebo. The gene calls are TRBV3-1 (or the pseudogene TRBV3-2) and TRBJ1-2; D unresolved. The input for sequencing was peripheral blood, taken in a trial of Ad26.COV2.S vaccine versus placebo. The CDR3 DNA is TGTGCCAGCAGCCAAGATATTGCGCGCTATGGCTACACCTTC. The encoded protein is CASSQDIARYGYTF.